This T cell receptor (beta chain) was retrieved from a study of vaccination and CD4 T cells after COVID-19. The treatment here: approximately nine-day PBMC culture with coronavirus spike peptide pools or control peptides (ViraFEST assay). CD4+ T cells that had been cultured provided DNA sequenced with the Oncomine TCR Beta short-read assay. TCRdb processed the PCR reads anew with MiXCR; each CDR3 protein has one entry. Here the sample spans around 14,000 distinct CDR3 sequences, around 53% being singletons. This clonotype showed up just a few times. What it binds is not known. V shed 6 bases and J shed 4 bases, with 19 bases lying between them. This CDR3 comprises 16 residues.

Source material: CD4+ T cells from blood, cultured in vitro. The V and J genes are TRBV12-3 or TRBV12-4 and TRBJ2-1; D is perhaps TRBD1 or TRBD2 (5 bases each). This sequence was found in a human donor who had recovered from COVID-19. The CDR3 DNA follows: TGTGCCAGCAGCCTCTTAGGGGCGGGTCCTTACAATGAGCAGTTCTTC. Translation gives CASSLLGAGPYNEQFF.